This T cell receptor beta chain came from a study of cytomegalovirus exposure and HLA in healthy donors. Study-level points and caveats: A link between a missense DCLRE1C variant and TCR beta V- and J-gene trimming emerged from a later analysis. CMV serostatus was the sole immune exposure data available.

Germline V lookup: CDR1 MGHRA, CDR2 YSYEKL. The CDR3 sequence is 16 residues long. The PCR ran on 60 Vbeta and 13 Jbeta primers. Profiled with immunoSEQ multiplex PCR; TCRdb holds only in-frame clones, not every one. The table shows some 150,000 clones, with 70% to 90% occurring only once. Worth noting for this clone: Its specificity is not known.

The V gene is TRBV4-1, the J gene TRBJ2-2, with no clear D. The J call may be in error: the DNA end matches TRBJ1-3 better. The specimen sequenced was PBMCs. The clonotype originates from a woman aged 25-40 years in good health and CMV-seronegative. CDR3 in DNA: TGCGCCAGCAGCCGCGTCGGGCAGGACTCTGGAAACACCATATATTTT. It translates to CASSRVGQDSGNTIYF.